The source of this T cell receptor (beta chain) is a study of cytomegalovirus exposure and HLA in healthy donors. General observations from the study: Analysis was performed later, and it showed HLA-associated TCR beta chains to be more clonally expanded than equally common others.

Use of 60 Vbeta and 13 Jbeta primers characterized the PCR. Data came from immunoSEQ multiplex PCR; TCRdb stores just in-frame clones and leaves some out. The table shows 150,000 or so clones, with about 85% occurring only once. Worth noting for this clone: Its antigen is not identified.

The CDR3 runs 16 residues. Germline values: CDR1 SGDLS, CDR2 YYNGEE. The V and J ends lost 5 bases and 5 bases, in that order; junction bases with no gene match: 13. Source material: PBMCs. The receptor was isolated from a woman aged 50 to 60 in good health and CMV-seropositive. The chain recombines TRBV9 with TRBJ1-1; TRBD1 agrees at 9 bases. The CDR3: CASSADSGQGGTEAFF. Here the CDR3 DNA reads TGTGCCAGCAGTGCCGACTCGGGACAGGGAGGAACTGAAGCTTTCTTT.